These T cell receptor beta chains were read from a single sample in a study of T cell responses to AZD1222 COVID-19 vaccine. Libraries were prepared by immunoSEQ multiplex PCR; TCRdb keeps only in-frame clonotypes and omits some of them. The sample records more than 70,000 clones, 90% being singletons. The specimen comprised peripheral blood, sampled 28 days after the second AZD1222 dose. These receptors were obtained from an adult who received the AZD1222 COVID-19 vaccine. Both conserved end residues are trimmed from each CDR3. Fields, in order: V gene, J gene, CDR3 protein.

v_gene: TRBV28; j_gene: TRBJ2-7; CDR3aa: ASITPGAEQY
v_gene: TRBV25-1; j_gene: TRBJ1-4; CDR3aa: ASSESGQGLEKLF
v_gene: TRBV27; j_gene: TRBJ1-2; CDR3aa: ASSPSIARGARYGYT
v_gene: TRBV30; j_gene: TRBJ1-6; CDR3aa: AWSVNSPLH
v_gene: TRBV24-1; j_gene: TRBJ2-3; CDR3aa: ATSDPDRDTQY
v_gene: TRBV6-5; j_gene: TRBJ2-1; CDR3aa: ASTDRGQKEQF
v_gene: TRBV9; j_gene: TRBJ2-3; CDR3aa: AIDPLTGVGCTQY
v_gene: TRBV5-6; j_gene: TRBJ2-5; CDR3aa: ASSLGTTQETQY
v_gene: TRBV5-4; j_gene: TRBJ2-5; CDR3aa: ASSFSAGGVGETQY
v_gene: TRBV7-3; j_gene: TRBJ2-3; CDR3aa: ASSPGPTADTQY